This TCR beta chain was identified in a study of blood T cell repertoires in COVID-19. Study details: The study drew acute and convalescent COVID-19 samples from the United States, Italy and Spain.

CDR3 length equals 14 residues. From germline, CDR1 is SEHNR and CDR2 FQNEAQ (reference sequence). With V trimmed by 5 bases and J by 5 bases, 7 bases remained unmatched. Original handling: Amplified reference gene primers provided the basis for estimating nucleated cell counts. Measured with immunoSEQ multiplex PCR; TCRdb has only the in-frame clones, and not every one. V and J calls and clone size are as listed in that table; D and trimming were resolved from the DNA. The sample lists approximately 130,000 clones, around 90% occurring once. The receptor was isolated from a human donor in a cohort sampled during active COVID-19. This chain joins TRBV7-9 and TRBJ1-1; 8 bases are a match to TRBD1. The sample consisted of peripheral blood. The chain's CDR3 is CASSEQGVDTEAFF. CDR3 DNA sequence: TGTGCCAGCAGCGAACAGGGGGTCGATACTGAAGCTTTCTTT.